Following are 28 T cell receptor beta chains from one sample sequenced in a study of cytomegalovirus exposure and HLA in healthy donors. In the PCR, 60 Vbeta and 13 Jbeta primers were used. TCRdb keeps only in-frame clones here, not all; method: immunoSEQ multiplex PCR. The sample comprises about 110,000 clones, 65% to 85% of which are singletons, and about 6.3% rests with the top ten. The specimen was PBMCs. These TCRs come from a man between 18 and 29 years old in good health and CMV-seronegative.

V is TRBV28 and J is TRBJ1-3; 8 positions match TRBD1. Germline CDR1 and CDR2: MDHEN and SYDVKM. This CDR3 spans 16 amino acids. The trim removed 3 bases at V and 4 bases at J, leaving 8 bases unmatched. CDR3 sequence: CASSFGDRGGGNTIYF. The DNA for the CDR3 is TGTGCCAGCAGTTTCGGTGACAGGGGAGGAGGAAACACCATATATTTT. Together with reference TRBV28 and TRBJ1-3, the CDR3 gives the full variable domain: DVKVTQSSRYLVKRTGEKVFLECVQDMDHENMFWYRQDPGLGLRLIYFSYDVKMKEKGDIPEGYSVSREKKERFSLILESASTNQTSMYLCASSFGDRGGGNTIYFGEGSWLTVV.

In the case of this clone: Distinct nucleotide sequences in the sample also encode this CDR3. J is TRBJ2-7 and V is TRBV6-5, with 7 bases aligning to TRBD2. Trimming removed 2 bases from V and 4 bases from J; junction bases left unmatched: 8. The CDR3 extends over 15 amino acids. CDR1 is MNHEY, CDR2 SVGAGI, per germline. The CDR3 protein is CASSYSSGSTYEQYF. CDR3 coding DNA: TGTGCCAGCAGTTACAGTAGCGGGTCCACATACGAGCAGTACTTC.

CDR3 sequence (DNA): TGTGCCAGCAGAGAATGGGGGGGAAATGAAAAACTGTTTTTT. Translated, it gives CASREWGGNEKLFF. The chain carries TRBV28 and TRBJ1-4; TRBD1 is a possible D gene (5 bases). Trimming removed 6 bases from V and 5 bases from J, with 13 bases in between. Germline values: CDR1 MDHEN, CDR2 SYDVKM. The CDR3 has 14 residues.

This chain connects TRBV23-1 to TRBJ1-1; no clear D. TRBV23-1 belongs to the ORF category, with a function that is uncertain. The CDR3 is 11 amino acids. Deletions cut 4 bases from V and 11 bases from J, with 11 bases between. The CDR3 DNA sequence: TGCGCCAGCAGTCGGGCCGCACCGGCTTTCTTT. It codes for CASSRAAPAFF.

V and J are TRBV7-2 and TRBJ2-3; D is undetermined. Trimming took off 3 bases at V and 0 bases at J, with 10 bases between the two ends. CDR1 and CDR2 from the germline V gene are SGHTA and FQGNSA. The CDR3 has 15 residues. The CDR3 spells CASSFRATSTDTQYF. The CDR3 bases are TGTGCCAGCAGCTTTAGAGCGACTAGCACAGATACGCAGTATTTT.

The V call is TRBV4-1, the J call TRBJ2-7; TRBD1 is a possible D gene (5 bases). Trimming removed 0 bases at V and 3 bases at J, with 15 bases between. This CDR3 is 16 amino acids long. Germline assignment: CDR1 MGHRA and CDR2 YSYEKL. CDR3 DNA: TGCGCCAGCAGCCAAGATCAGGACATTTGGTACTACGAGCAGTACTTC. This gives the protein CASSQDQDIWYYEQYF.

This chain uses TRBV19 with TRBJ2-7; the D gene is possibly TRBD1 (5 bases). V gave up 1 base and J gave up 3 bases, with 13 bases separating them. The CDR3 extends over 15 amino acids. The germline CDR1 and CDR2 sequences are LNHDA and SQIVND (reference sequence). The CDR3 coding sequence is TGTGCCAGTAGTATAGCCGTAGGGGATATCTACGAGCAGTACTTC. This encodes CASSIAVGDIYEQYF.

The chain couples TRBV10-2 to TRBJ2-1, with D tentatively TRBD2 (5 bases). The germline V gene encodes CDR1 WSHSY and CDR2 SAAADI. The CDR3 length is 12 residues. Trimming cost V 0 bases and J 14 bases, with 11 bases left between them. The CDR3, as DNA: TGCGCCAGCAGTGAGTCGTTGGGAGTGGAGTTCTTC. It encodes CASSESLGVEFF.

This clone showed up just a few times. The rearrangement links TRBV5-4 to TRBJ2-7; TRBD1 matches at 8 bases. Germline V CDR1 and CDR2: SGHNT, YYREEE (reference sequence). The J segment lost 0 bases and the V segment lost 2 bases, leaving 4 bases of the junction unmatched. This CDR3 contains 15 residues. The CDR3 sequence: CASSLGQGNSYEQYF. The CDR3 nucleotides read TGTGCCAGCAGCTTAGGACAGGGAAACTCCTACGAGCAGTACTTC.

The V gene is TRBV7-8, the J gene TRBJ2-7, with D possibly matching TRBD1 (6 bases). Germline V gene data show CDR1 as SGHVS and CDR2 as FQNEAQ. The CDR3 sequence is 14 residues long. The V gene lost 5 bases and the J gene lost 1 base, with 12 bases spanning the gap. The CDR3 is CASSATGRSYEQYF. CDR3 DNA: TGTGCCAGCAGCGCAACAGGGCGGTCCTACGAGCAGTACTTC.

The J gene is TRBJ2-5, the V gene TRBV11-2; 8 nucleotides align to TRBD2. The CDR3 contains 14 residues. Losses at the gene ends were 5 bases for V and 5 bases for J; bases not matched to a gene: 7. CDR1 is SGHAT, CDR2 FQNNGV, per germline. CDR3 DNA sequence: TGTGCCAGCAGCCGTCAGCGGGAGAGCGAGACCCAGTACTTC. Amino acid sequence: CASSRQRESETQYF.

The chain joins TRBV28 to TRBJ2-5; 14 bases agree with TRBD2. CDR3 length: 18 residues. The germline CDR1 and CDR2 sequences are MDHEN and SYDVKM. The V gene end was trimmed by 6 bases and the J gene end by 5 bases; junction bases not matched to a gene: 14. CDR3 nucleotide sequence: TGTGCCAGCAGGCCGCCGACTAGCGGGAGGGCCCTCCGGGAGACCCAGTACTTC. It codes for CASRPPTSGRALRETQYF.

The chain carries TRBV13 and TRBJ2-6, with D maybe TRBD1 (5 bases). V lost 8 bases and J lost 1, with 12 bases in between. CDR3 size: 15 residues. Germline V lookup: CDR1 PRHDT, CDR2 FYEKMQ (reference sequence). DNA for the CDR3: TGTGCCAGCGAAAATGGGGCATCTGGGGCCAACGTCCTGACTTTC. Translating it yields CASENGASGANVLTF.

CDR3 sequence (DNA): TGTGCCAGCTCACCGACTAGCACCTACGAGCAGTACTTC. Translating it yields CASSPTSTYEQYF. V is TRBV18 and J is TRBJ2-7, with 7 bases identical to TRBD2. Unmatched junction bases numbered 1, after V lost 3 bases and J lost 2 bases. Germline loops: CDR1 KGHSH, CDR2 LQKENI. The CDR3 has 13 amino acids. The variable domain in full, with the rest retrieved from reference TRBV18 and TRBJ2-7, is NAGVMQNPRHLVRRRGQEARLRCSPMKGHSHVYWYRQLPEEGLKFMVYLQKENIIDESGMPKERFSAEFPKEGPSILRIQQVVRGDSAAYFCASSPTSTYEQYFGPGTRLTVT.

The rearrangement uses TRBV7-3 and TRBJ2-3; 13 bases are shared with TRBD2. There are 16 residues in the CDR3. Unmatched junction bases numbered 1, after V lost 4 bases and J lost 0 bases. The germline V gene has CDR1 SGHTA and CDR2 FQGTGA. The DNA of the CDR3 is TGTGCCAGCAGCTCGGGACTAGCGGGAAGCACAGATACGCAGTATTTT. Translating gives CASSSGLAGSTDTQYF.

The chain recombines TRBV29-1 with TRBJ2-2, with 7 bases aligning to TRBD2. The V gene end was trimmed by 4 bases and the J gene end by 1 base; junction bases not matched to a gene: 9. Germline loops: CDR1 SQVTM, CDR2 ANQGSEA. The CDR3 runs to 16 residues. The CDR3 DNA sequence: TGCAGCGTTGTGGGAGGGGAGCAGATGAACACCGGGGAGCTGTTTTTT. This gives the protein CSVVGGEQMNTGELFF.

This clone was counted between two and nine times. This rearrangement joins TRBV11-2 to TRBJ2-7, with D tentatively TRBD2 (6 bases). The CDR3 runs 14 residues. The V gene's germline CDR1 is SGHAT and CDR2 FQNNGV. V was pared by 3 bases and J by 2 bases, with 11 bases between. DNA for the CDR3: TGTGCCAGCAGCTTGCGGGAAGCCACCTACGAGCAGTACTTC. Translation gives CASSLREATYEQYF.

This chain uses TRBV21-1 with TRBJ1-3. TRBV21-1 is a recognized pseudogene. The CDR3 loop spans 16 amino acids. CDR3 loop: CASSKGGKVSGNTIYF. The CDR3 region has the DNA TGTGCCAGCAGCAAAGGCGGGAAGGTATCTGGAAACACCATATATTTT.

The chain has TRBV7-9 and TRBJ1-1, with 7 bases identical to TRBD1. The germline CDR1 and CDR2 sequences are SEHNR and FQNEAQ (reference sequence). CDR3 length: 16 amino acids. V was pared by 1 base and J by 3 bases, with 8 bases of the junction left unmatched. CDR3 in DNA: TGTGCCAGCAGCTTAGGCGGCCCCCAGGGGGACACTGAAGCTTTCTTT. The encoded protein is CASSLGGPQGDTEAFF. Drawing the rest from reference TRBV7-9 and TRBJ1-1, the complete variable domain is DTGVSQNPRHKITKRGQNVTFRCDPISEHNRLYWYRQTLGQGPEFLTYFQNEAQLEKSRLLSDRFSAERPKGSFSTLEIQRTEQGDSAMYLCASSLGGPQGDTEAFFGQGTRLTVV.

The chain joins TRBV4-1 to TRBJ2-7, with D uncertain. This CDR3 region has 14 residues. Looked up from germline, CDR1 is MGHRA and CDR2 is YSYEKL. Trimming removed 0 bases at V and 2 bases at J, with 8 bases between. As DNA, the CDR3 is TGCGCCAGCAGCCAAGAGGGCTTAACCTACGAGCAGTACTTC. This gives the protein CASSQEGLTYEQYF.

This clone was observed once. V and J are TRBV7-2 and TRBJ2-7; TRBD1 matches 7 bases. The trim removed 5 bases at V and 1 base at J, leaving 5 bases unmatched. CDR3 length: 14 amino acids. Germline assignment: CDR1 SGHTA and CDR2 FQGNSA. The CDR3 DNA sequence: TGTGCCAGCAGCCCAGGGGGAGTATCCTACGAGCAGTACTTC. Amino acid sequence: CASSPGGVSYEQYF.

There are a few counts of this clone. The rearrangement uses TRBV2 and TRBJ1-4; 8 nucleotides align to TRBD1. Losses at the gene ends were 7 bases for V and 3 bases for J; bases not matched to a gene: 19. The CDR3 contains 19 residues. The V gene's germline CDR1 is SNHLY and CDR2 FYNNEI. The CDR3 DNA reads as TGTGCCAGCAATCGAGGGGGTGGACAGGGATATATAGCTAATGAAAAACTGTTTTTT. This translates into CASNRGGGQGYIANEKLFF.

V is TRBV10-3 and J is TRBJ2-3; 8 bases align to TRBD2. The CDR3 extends over 15 amino acids. Germline assignment: CDR1 ENHRY and CDR2 SYGVKD. V dropped 6 bases and J dropped 0; count of bases not matched to a gene: 5. CDR3 nucleotides: TGTGCCATCAGAACTAGCGGATCTAGCACAGATACGCAGTATTTT. The encoded protein is CAIRTSGSSTDTQYF.

J is TRBJ2-7 and V is TRBV7-2; 8 bases agree with TRBD1. Trimming cost V 3 bases and J 2 bases; bases outside gene matches: 9. Per germline, CDR1 SGHTA and CDR2 FQGNSA. The CDR3 is 16 residues long. This CDR3 is CASSLRVGQGPYEQYF. For the CDR3, the DNA is TGTGCCAGCAGCTTGAGGGTCGGACAGGGACCCTACGAGCAGTACTTC. The variable domain in full, completed from reference TRBV7-2 and TRBJ2-7, reads GAGVSQSPSNKVTEKGKDVELRCDPISGHTALYWYRQSLGQGLEFLIYFQGNSAPDKSGLPSDRFSAERTGGSVSTLTIQRTQQEDSAVYLCASSLRVGQGPYEQYFGPGTRLTVT.

The genes are TRBV2 and TRBJ1-5, with a possible D match to TRBD1 (6 bases). V was trimmed by 7 bases and J by 2 bases, leaving 18 bases between them. CDR1 SNHLY and CDR2 FYNNEI come from the germline V gene. This CDR3 region has 16 residues. The CDR3 spells CASTPIQGLGNQPQHF. The CDR3 nucleotides read TGTGCCAGCACCCCGATCCAGGGGTTGGGCAATCAGCCCCAGCATTTT.

This clone turned up a few times. The chain couples TRBV4-3 to TRBJ2-3, with TRBD2 matching over 8 bases. V gave up 0 bases and J gave up 2 bases; unmatched junction bases: 4. The CDR3 is 16 amino acids. Germline values: CDR1 LGHNA, CDR2 YSLEER. DNA for the CDR3: TGCGCCAGCAGCCAAGATCTAGCGGGCCTCACAGATACGCAGTATTTT. It yields the protein CASSQDLAGLTDTQYF.

The chain links TRBV6-5 to TRBJ2-5, with TRBD2 as a possible D gene (7 bases). CDR1 and CDR2 (germline): MNHEY, SVGAGI. Trimming left V 7 bases short and J 5 bases short, with 20 bases between. The CDR3 sequence is 15 residues long. The CDR3 DNA reads TGTGCCAGCATCGACGGGGGGCTACCAGGGGAGACCCAGTACTTC. Its protein product is CASIDGGLPGETQYF.

This clone was recorded once. The chain carries TRBV7-9 and TRBJ1-3; 8 bases fit TRBD1. V was pared by 2 bases and J by 2 bases, with 2 bases of the junction left unmatched. This CDR3 is 15 amino acids long. Germline V gene data show CDR1 as SEHNR and CDR2 as FQNEAQ (reference sequence). CDR3 in amino acids: CASSLSGGTGNTIYF. The CDR3 nucleotides are TGTGCCAGCAGCTTATCAGGGGGCACTGGAAACACCATATATTTT.